This T cell receptor beta chain was identified during a study of blood T cell repertoires in COVID-19. Study context: The study drew acute and convalescent COVID-19 samples from the United States, Italy and Spain.

V was clipped by 3 bases and J by 5 bases, with 13 bases between them. The CDR3 contains 14 residues. Looked up from germline, CDR1 is KGHSH and CDR2 is LQKENI. Sequenced by immunoSEQ multiplex PCR; TCRdb stores in-frame clones only, minus some. Of over 200,000 clones listed, around 87% were seen once; the top ten hold 5.5% to 7.5%. Sample: peripheral blood. This receptor was obtained from a man aged 55-75 years who had recovered from COVID-19. The gene calls are TRBV18 and TRBJ2-5; perhaps TRBD2 as D (7 bases). This CDR3 reads CASSPGGPTETQYF. The CDR3 nucleotides are TGTGCCAGCTCACCCGGGGGGCCCACGGAGACCCAGTACTTC.